This T cell receptor beta chain was sequenced for a study of graft-versus-host responses after intestinal transplantation. Study-level information: Grafts were multivisceral, liver-intestinal, or isolated intestinal. Every recipient underwent anti-thymocyte globulin induction, then tacrolimus and steroids for two to three years.

Clones were read by immunoSEQ multiplex PCR, and TCRdb kept only the in-frame ones, dropping some. The data show 90,000 to 150,000 clones, approximately 96% seen once. V lost 1 base and J lost 6, with 13 bases in between. The CDR3 spans 15 residues. Germline CDR1 reads PRHDT; CDR2 reads FYEKMQ (reference sequence). Concerning this clone itself: Its specificity is not known.

Study-level findings and limits: Recipient bone marrow held GvH clones, some seen earlier in ileum or blood. High graft-versus-host to host-versus-graft T cell clonal ratios marked allografts of patients with graft-donor macrochimerism.

Here the sequenced sample was unstimulated CD8+ T cells sorted from spleen or lymph node cells, taken before intestinal transplant. The origin of this receptor is a human donor who received an intestinal transplant. The chain employs TRBV13 and TRBJ2-1; tentative D call: TRBD2 (6 bases). CDR3 sequence (DNA): TGTGCCAGCAGCTTAGCGGGAGTACTACTCAATGAGCAGTTCTTC. Residues: CASSLAGVLLNEQFF.